This T cell receptor (beta chain) stems from a study of cytomegalovirus exposure and HLA in healthy donors. The PCR employed 60 Vbeta primers together with 13 Jbeta primers. Profiling relied on immunoSEQ multiplex PCR, and the TCRdb table lists in-frame clones only, not all of them. The data hold roughly 160,000 clones, with 60% to 80% observed a single time. General study points: A list of approximately 150 TCR beta chains associated with cytomegalovirus was given. For presence/absence analyses, sequencing depth was assumed to be roughly uniform across donors. A later analysis found common viral pathogens apparently linked to several of the most significant clusters.

With regard to this clone: What it recognizes is unknown.

CDR3 length equals 13 residues. CDR1 is GTSNPN, CDR2 SVGIG, per germline (reference sequence). V lost 5 bases and J lost 5, with 12 bases in between. Sequences were obtained from PBMCs. This TCR was recovered from a man aged 50-60 years in good health and CMV-seropositive. The chain is built from TRBV30 and TRBJ2-2; TRBD2 might be the D (5 bases). CDR3 in amino acids: CAWRGQATGELFF. The CDR3, as DNA: TGTGCCTGGCGCGGGCAGGCGACCGGGGAGCTGTTTTTT.